This T cell receptor (beta chain) came from a study of molecular identifiers for immune sequencing clone quantification. One entry per CDR3 protein results from TCRdb running MiXCR on the PCR reads. The sample lists 460,000 or so distinct CDR3 sequences, less than 30% occurring once. Deletions cut 0 bases from V and 3 bases from J, with 2 bases between. The CDR3 has 11 amino acids. Germline CDR1 reads GTSNPN; CDR2 reads SVGIG (reference sequence). Only a few counts were recorded for this clonotype. The sequence was obtained from a human donor in good health. Some libraries in this study had Jurkat cell RNA spiked in. Sequencing was carried out using naive CD8+ T cells from blood, with Jurkat cell RNA spiked in. Subset here: FACS-sorted CD8+CD4-CCR7+CD45RA+ naive T cells. V is TRBV30 and J is TRBJ1-1, with D uncertain. CDR3 nucleotide sequence: TGTGCCTGGAGTGTCCACACTGAAGCTTTCTTT. Amino acid sequence: CAWSVHTEAFF.